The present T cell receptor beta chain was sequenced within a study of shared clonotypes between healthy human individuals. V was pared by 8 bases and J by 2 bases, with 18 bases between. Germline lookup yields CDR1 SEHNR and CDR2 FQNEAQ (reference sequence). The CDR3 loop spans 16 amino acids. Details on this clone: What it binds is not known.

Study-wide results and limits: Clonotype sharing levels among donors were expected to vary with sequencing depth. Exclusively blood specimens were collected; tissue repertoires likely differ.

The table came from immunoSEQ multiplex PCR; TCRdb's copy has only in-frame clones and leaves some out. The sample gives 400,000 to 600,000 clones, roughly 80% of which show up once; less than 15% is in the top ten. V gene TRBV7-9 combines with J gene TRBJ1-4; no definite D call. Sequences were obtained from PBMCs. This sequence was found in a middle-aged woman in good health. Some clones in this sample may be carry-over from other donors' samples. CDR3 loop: CASPYRPTDTNEKLFF. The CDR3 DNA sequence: TGTGCCAGCCCTTATAGACCCACGGATACTAATGAAAAACTGTTTTTT.